This is a list of T cell receptor beta chains from one sample in a study of cytomegalovirus exposure and HLA in healthy donors. Some clones are missing from TCRdb's copy, which holds only in-frame ones; the method was immunoSEQ multiplex PCR. This table has around 76,000 clones, 70% appearing once. Sequencing was done on a sample of PBMCs. The receptors stem from a woman in her forties or fifties in good health and CMV-seropositive. CDR3s include the opening cysteine and the closing phenylalanine or tryptophan. D genes are given only for firm matches. The size of a clone is reported for some rows only, either as once, few or many, or as a class for expanded clones.

CDR3: CASSRDRVNYGYTF
DNA: TGTGCCAGCAGCAGGGACAGGGTTAACTATGGCTACACCTTC
D: TRBD1
J: TRBJ1-2
size: once
V: TRBV11-2

CDR3: CASSPRQGMGSYEQYF
DNA: TGTGCCAGCAGTCCAAGACAGGGGATGGGATCCTACGAGCAGTACTTC
D: TRBD1
J: TRBJ2-7
size: NA
V: TRBV28

CDR3: CAWSVGGVEQYF
DNA: TGTGCCTGGAGTGTAGGGGGGGTCGAGCAGTACTTC
D: NA
J: TRBJ2-7
size: few
V: TRBV30

CDR3: CASSPPGLNTEAFF
DNA: TGTGCCAGCAGCCCCCCGGGTCTGAACACTGAAGCTTTCTTT
D: NA
J: TRBJ1-1
size: NA
V: TRBV7-9

CDR3: CASSLIDPSGGSRGQFF
DNA: TGTGCCAGCAGTTTAATCGATCCTAGCGGGGGTTCTAGGGGGCAGTTCTTC
D: TRBD2
J: TRBJ2-1
size: few
V: TRBV27

CDR3: CASSVASGRTYEQYF
DNA: TGTGCCAGCAGCGTGGCTAGCGGGAGGACATACGAGCAGTACTTC
D: TRBD2
J: TRBJ2-7
size: once
V: TRBV28

CDR3: CASSLSSQARSFVF
DNA: TGTGCCAGCAGTTTATCGAGCCAGGCCAGATCCTTCGTTTTT
D: NA
J: TRBJ1-5
size: few
V: TRBV28

CDR3: CASSSLGQGNTIYF
DNA: TGTGCCAGCAGTTCCCTAGGACAGGGAAACACCATATATTTT
D: NA
J: TRBJ1-3
size: NA
V: TRBV6-5

CDR3: CAWSVWTGGSTGYTF
DNA: TGTGCCTGGAGTGTTTGGACAGGGGGCTCAACCGGCTACACCTTC
D: TRBD1
J: TRBJ1-2
size: NA
V: TRBV30

CDR3: CASTRWTGGGYTF
DNA: TGTGCCAGTACCCGATGGACAGGAGGTGGCTACACCTTC
D: TRBD1
J: TRBJ1-2
size: NA
V: TRBV19

CDR3: CASRDTGGSYEQYF
DNA: TGTGCCAGCAGGGACACAGGGGGGTCCTACGAGCAGTACTTC
D: TRBD1
J: TRBJ2-7
size: NA
V: TRBV14

CDR3: CASSLGQQREAFF
DNA: TGTGCCAGCAGCTTAGGACAGCAACGTGAAGCTTTCTTT
D: NA
J: TRBJ1-1
size: NA
V: TRBV7-2

CDR3: CASSFPGLMVQYF
DNA: TGCGCCAGCAGCTTCCCGGGACTTATGGTGCAGTATTTT
D: NA
J: TRBJ2-3
size: NA
V: TRBV5-1

CDR3: CASSAPQGPVNEKLFF
DNA: TGTGCCAGCAGCGCGCCCCAGGGGCCAGTTAATGAAAAACTGTTTTTT
D: NA
J: TRBJ1-4
size: NA
V: TRBV9

CDR3: CASSPQVVGTEAFF
DNA: TGTGCCAGCAGTCCACAGGTGGTAGGGACTGAAGCTTTCTTT
D: NA
J: TRBJ1-1
size: few
V: TRBV6-5

CDR3: CASPGLEEAGELFF
DNA: TGTGCCAGCCCAGGACTAGAAGAGGCCGGGGAGCTGTTTTTT
D: TRBD2
J: TRBJ2-2
size: few
V: TRBV6-1